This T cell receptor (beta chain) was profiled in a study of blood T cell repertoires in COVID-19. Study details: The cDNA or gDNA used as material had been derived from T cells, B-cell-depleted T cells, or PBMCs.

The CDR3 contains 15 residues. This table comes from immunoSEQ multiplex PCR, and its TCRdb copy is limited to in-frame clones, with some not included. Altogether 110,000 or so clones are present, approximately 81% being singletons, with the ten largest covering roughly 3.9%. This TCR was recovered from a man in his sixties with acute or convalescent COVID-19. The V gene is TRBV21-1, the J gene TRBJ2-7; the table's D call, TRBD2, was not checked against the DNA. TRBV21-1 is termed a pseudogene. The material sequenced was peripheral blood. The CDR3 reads CASSKDDGTEDEQYF. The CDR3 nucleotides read TGTGCCAGCAGCAAAGATGACGGAACGGAGGACGAGCAGTACTTC.